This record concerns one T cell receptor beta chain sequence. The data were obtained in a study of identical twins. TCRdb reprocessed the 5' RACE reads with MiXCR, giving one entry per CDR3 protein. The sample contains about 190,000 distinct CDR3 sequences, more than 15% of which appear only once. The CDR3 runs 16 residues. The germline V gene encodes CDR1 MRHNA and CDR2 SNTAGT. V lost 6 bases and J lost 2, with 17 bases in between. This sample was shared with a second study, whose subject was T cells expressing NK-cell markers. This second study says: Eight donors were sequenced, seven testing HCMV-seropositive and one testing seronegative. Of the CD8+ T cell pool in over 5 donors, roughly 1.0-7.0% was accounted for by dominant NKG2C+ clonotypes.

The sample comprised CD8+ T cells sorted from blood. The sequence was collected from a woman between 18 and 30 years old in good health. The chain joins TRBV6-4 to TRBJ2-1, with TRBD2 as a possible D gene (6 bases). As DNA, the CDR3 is TGTGCCAGCAGCGTAAACGGCGGGGCTCCCTACAATGAGCAGTTCTTC. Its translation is CASSVNGGAPYNEQFF.